The 13 T cell receptor beta chains below were found in one sample sequenced in a study of T cells after yellow fever vaccination. One entry per CDR3 protein results from TCRdb running MiXCR on the 5' RACE reads. The data show about 170,000 distinct CDR3 sequences, 9.5% to 12% seen once. Material: CD8+ T cells sorted from PBMCs, obtained 15 days after the yellow fever booster vaccination. The receptors were sampled from a man younger than 30 who received the YFV17D yellow fever vaccine.

The rearrangement links TRBV19 to TRBJ1-1; possible D gene TRBD1, 5 bases. Trimming took off 7 bases at V and 1 base at J, with 13 bases between the two ends. The CDR3 covers 14 residues. The germline V gene has CDR1 LNHDA and CDR2 SQIVND (reference sequence). This CDR3 is CASKAAGPNTEAFF. The DNA of the CDR3 is TGTGCCAGTAAAGCTGCGGGGCCGAACACTGAAGCTTTCTTT.

J is TRBJ1-4 and V is TRBV27, with 7 nucleotides matching TRBD1. The CDR3 extends over 16 amino acids. V dropped 6 bases and J dropped 2; count of bases not matched to a gene: 9. The germline V gene encodes CDR1 MNHEY and CDR2 SMNVEV (reference sequence). The CDR3 nucleotides read TGTGCCAGCAGCTTACTACCGGGACAGACTAATGAAAAACTGTTTTTT. This encodes CASSLLPGQTNEKLFF.

This clonotype turned up a few times. J is TRBJ2-7 and V is TRBV12-5, with unresolved D. The CDR3 runs to 15 residues. Germline V lookup: CDR1 LGHNT, CDR2 FRNRAP. V was clipped by 6 bases and J by 3 bases, with 18 bases between them. CDR3: CASGIRKAGGYEQYF. DNA of the CDR3: TGTGCTAGTGGAATTCGCAAGGCAGGTGGCTACGAGCAGTACTTC.

This clonotype was detected a few times. The chain joins TRBV29-1 to TRBJ1-2, with D hard to call. CDR1 and CDR2 from the germline V gene are SQVTM and ANQGSEA. The CDR3 has 15 amino acids. V dropped 0 bases and J dropped 6 bases, with 17 bases sitting between them. As DNA, the CDR3 is TGCAGCGTTGAAGACCCTGCACCGGAGGAAAATGGCTACACCTTC. It yields the protein CSVEDPAPEENGYTF.

This clonotype was observed a single time. The rearrangement uses TRBV11-2 and TRBJ2-3, with TRBD2 as a possible D gene (5 bases). Germline values: CDR1 SGHAT, CDR2 FQNNGV. V lost 5 bases to trimming and J lost 2 bases, with 14 bases between them. This CDR3 has 15 amino acids. The CDR3 loop reads CASSPGEGVTDTQYF. Written as DNA, the CDR3 is TGTGCCAGCAGCCCTGGAGAGGGAGTCACAGATACGCAGTATTTT.

This clonotype has only a few counts. This chain joins TRBV4-3 and TRBJ2-6, with 7 bases fitting TRBD2. The CDR3 runs to 19 residues. The V gene end was trimmed by 0 bases and the J gene end by 1 base; junction bases not matched to a gene: 9. Germline CDR1 and CDR2: LGHNA and YSLEER. Here the CDR3 DNA reads TGCGCCAGCAGCCAAGAATGGATAGCGGGTGCGTCTGGGGCCAACGTCCTGACTTTC. The encoded protein is CASSQEWIAGASGANVLTF.

In this sample, this clonotype turned up many times. The chain is built from TRBV15 and TRBJ2-5; 8 bases fit TRBD2. The CDR3 contains 14 residues. With V trimmed by 5 bases and J by 2 bases, 4 bases remained unmatched. CDR1 and CDR2 (germline): LNHNV, YYDKDF (reference sequence). CDR3: CATSYKRGQETQYF. The DNA for the CDR3 is TGTGCCACCAGCTACAAGCGGGGGCAAGAGACCCAGTACTTC.

This clonotype was detected many times. The gene calls are TRBV5-1 and TRBJ2-7; D possibly corresponds to TRBD1 (6 bases). The CDR3 runs 14 residues. Germline lookup yields CDR1 SGHRS and CDR2 YFSETQ. V was pared by 4 bases and J by 5 bases, with 16 bases between. This CDR3 is CASSHNQGSNEQYF. DNA of the CDR3: TGCGCCAGCAGCCACAACCAGGGGTCCAACGAGCAGTACTTC.

This clonotype has just a few counts. V gene TRBV14 combines with J gene TRBJ2-2; 11 bases map to TRBD2. This CDR3 comprises 14 residues. The V segment lost 8 bases and the J segment 6 bases; nucleotides outside the gene matches: 5. Per germline, CDR1 SGHDN and CDR2 FVKESK. The CDR3 sequence: CASSELAGAGELFF. CDR3 DNA: TGTGCCAGCTCGGAACTAGCGGGGGCCGGGGAGCTGTTTTTT.

The sample holds a few counts of this clonotype. This chain links TRBV25-1 with TRBJ2-3; no firm D call. From germline, CDR1 is MGHDK and CDR2 SYGVNS. The CDR3 is 15 amino acids. With 1 base removed from V and 1 base from J, the gap between germline ends came to 9 bases. CDR3 amino acids: CASSEWTGGTDTQYF. The CDR3 coding sequence is TGTGCCAGCAGTGAATGGACCGGCGGCACAGATACGCAGTATTTT.

The rearrangement uses TRBV13 and TRBJ2-3; D gene unclear. Germline V gene lookup returns CDR1 PRHDT and CDR2 FYEKMQ (reference sequence). V shed 2 bases and J shed 4 bases, with 13 bases lying between them. This CDR3 is built from 15 residues. CDR3 sequence: CASSLSVGRADTQYF. The CDR3 bases are TGTGCCAGCAGCTTATCGGTTGGTCGTGCAGATACGCAGTATTTT.

The chain joins TRBV6-6 to TRBJ2-5; TRBD1 agrees at 8 bases. The germline V gene encodes CDR1 MNHNY and CDR2 SVGAGI (reference sequence). The CDR3 loop spans 18 amino acids. V lost 6 bases and J lost 4; bases outside the gene matches: 19. This CDR3 reads CASRTPFWTGIKGETQYF. CDR3 nucleotides: TGTGCCAGCAGGACCCCCTTTTGGACAGGGATCAAAGGAGAGACCCAGTACTTC.

This clonotype occurred a few times. The rearrangement uses TRBV27 and TRBJ2-3; 7 bases line up with TRBD1. The V segment lost 5 bases and the J segment 4 bases; nucleotides outside the gene matches: 18. There are 18 residues in the CDR3. Per the germline V gene, CDR1 is MNHEY and CDR2 is SMNVEV (reference sequence). The CDR3 region is CASSKRGAGTVYPDTQYF. The CDR3 coding sequence is TGTGCCAGCAGTAAACGAGGAGCCGGGACAGTTTACCCAGATACGCAGTATTTT.